Below are 25 T cell receptor beta chains sequenced from a single sample in a study of blood T cell repertoires in COVID-19. The repertoire was sequenced with immunoSEQ multiplex PCR; TCRdb's copy has only in-frame clones and lacks some. The table includes under 300,000 clones, nearly 90% detected once. Sequences were obtained from peripheral blood. Source of these receptors: a woman aged 25-40 years with acute or convalescent COVID-19.

The chain links TRBV27 to TRBJ2-1; TRBD1 aligns across 8 bases. Germline V gene data show CDR1 as MNHEY and CDR2 as SMNVEV (reference sequence). Trimming took 6 bases from V and 7 from J; bases not matched to a gene: 14. The CDR3 has 16 amino acids. The DNA of the CDR3 is TGTGCCAGCAGAAGAATAGGACAGGGTACGGGAAATGAGCAGTTCTTC. Translating gives CASRRIGQGTGNEQFF.

The chain employs TRBV6-5 and TRBJ1-4; 8 bases match TRBD1. The J segment lost 5 bases and the V segment lost 6 bases, leaving 5 bases of the junction unmatched. The CDR3 is made up of 14 amino acids. Looked up from germline, CDR1 is MNHEY and CDR2 is SVGAGI. The CDR3 nucleotides read TGTGCCAGCAGGGGGACAGGTGCCAATGAAAAACTGTTTTTT. Translating gives CASRGTGANEKLFF.

This CDR3 is CASSLPGTGGYEQFF. CDR3 coding DNA: TGTGCCAGCAGCTTACCTGGGACAGGGGGCTATGAGCAGTTCTTC. The chain employs TRBV11-3 and TRBJ2-1, with 12 bases identical to TRBD1. This CDR3 comprises 15 residues. The ends lost 2 bases at V and 8 bases at J; junction bases unmatched: 4. Germline CDR1 reads SGHNT; CDR2 reads YENEEA.

This clone was observed once. The J gene is TRBJ1-2, the V gene TRBV5-1, with D tentatively TRBD1 (6 bases). The V gene lost 0 bases and the J gene lost 7 bases, with 16 bases spanning the gap. Germline CDR1 and CDR2: SGHRS and YFSETQ. CDR3 size: 15 residues. The CDR3 DNA is TGCGCCAGCAGCTTGGACCCACCGACAGGAGGTGGCTACACCTTC. Its protein product is CASSLDPPTGGGYTF.

This chain connects TRBV29-1 to TRBJ1-2, with TRBD1 as a possible D gene (6 bases). Trimming removed 6 bases at V and 2 bases at J, with 10 bases between. CDR1 and CDR2 from the germline V gene are SQVTM and ANQGSEA. The CDR3 runs 12 residues. CDR3 bases: TGCAGCGTATCGGGACACAACTATGGCTACACCTTC. Encoded protein: CSVSGHNYGYTF. Complete variable domain (other parts from reference TRBV29-1 and TRBJ1-2): SAVISQKPSRDICQRGTSLTIQCQVDSQVTMMFWYRQQPGQSLTLIATANQGSEATYESGFVIDKFPISRPNLTFSTLTVSNMSPEDSSIYLCSVSGHNYGYTFGSGTRLTVV.

The J gene is TRBJ2-2, the V gene TRBV7-9; TRBD2 aligns across 12 bases. The J segment lost 6 bases and the V segment lost 1 base, leaving 9 bases of the junction unmatched. Germline assignment: CDR1 SEHNR and CDR2 FQNEAQ (reference sequence). The CDR3 spans 18 residues. DNA for the CDR3: TGTGCCAGCAGCTTAGACCCTTCTAGCGGGAGGGCCCCCGGGGAGCTGTTTTTT. Translating gives CASSLDPSSGRAPGELFF. Combining the CDR3 with reference TRBV7-9 and TRBJ2-2 gives the whole variable domain DTGVSQNPRHKITKRGQNVTFRCDPISEHNRLYWYRQTLGQGPEFLTYFQNEAQLEKSRLLSDRFSAERPKGSFSTLEIQRTEQGDSAMYLCASSLDPSSGRAPGELFFGEGSRLTVL.

This rearrangement joins TRBV5-4 to TRBJ2-5; D is possibly TRBD2 (6 bases). The V end lost 0 bases, the J end lost 5 bases, and 8 bases lay between the germline ends. CDR1 and CDR2 from the germline V gene are SGHNT and YYREEE (reference sequence). The CDR3 has 13 residues. CDR3 protein: CASSLEGLETQYF. The CDR3 coding sequence is TGTGCCAGCAGCTTGGAGGGACTGGAGACCCAGTACTTC. The full variable domain, in which reference TRBV5-4 and TRBJ2-5 provide the parts outside the CDR3, is ETGVTQSPTHLIKTRGQQVTLRCSSQSGHNTVSWYQQALGQGPQFIFQYYREEENGRGNFPPRFSGLQFPNYSSELNVNALELDDSALYLCASSLEGLETQYFGPGTRLLVL.

The gene calls are TRBV6-1 and TRBJ1-1; perhaps TRBD1 as D (6 bases). This CDR3 has 14 amino acids. V lost 6 bases and J lost 1, with 12 bases in between. Germline assignment: CDR1 MNHNS and CDR2 SASEGT. The CDR3 loop reads CASRQGFANTEAFF. Here the CDR3 DNA reads TGTGCCAGCAGACAGGGTTTCGCGAACACTGAAGCTTTCTTT.

This clone was counted between two and nine times. V and J are TRBV19 and TRBJ1-5; maybe TRBD1 (6 bases). CDR1 and CDR2 from the germline V gene are LNHDA and SQIVND (reference sequence). The CDR3 runs to 16 residues. V lost 3 bases, J lost 7 bases, and 19 bases lay in between. The CDR3 nucleotides are TGTGCCAGTAGTATTAATCCAGGGGCTTTAGAGCAGCCCCAGCATTTT. Translating it yields CASSINPGALEQPQHF.

The genes are TRBV3-1 (or the pseudogene TRBV3-2) and TRBJ1-2; the match to TRBD1 covers 7 bases. Germline-derived CDR1 and CDR2 are LGHDT and YNNKEL (reference sequence). V was clipped by 4 bases and J by 6 bases; unmatched bases: 14. The CDR3 runs to 16 residues. CDR3 protein: CASSPNPGQRFNGYTF. The CDR3 DNA sequence: TGTGCCAGCAGCCCAAATCCGGGACAGAGGTTTAATGGCTACACCTTC.

The gene calls are TRBV7-7 and TRBJ2-5; D gene unclear. The germline gives CDR1 SSHAT, CDR2 FNYEAQ (reference sequence). V lost 6 bases and J 4 bases, leaving 18 bases between the germline ends. CDR3 size: 15 residues. In DNA form, the CDR3 reads TGTGCCAGCAGTTTATCTCCTAAAGGAGTAGAGACCCAGTACTTC. Encoded protein: CASSLSPKGVETQYF.

This chain connects TRBV5-1 to TRBJ1-1, with 9 bases identical to TRBD1. There are 14 residues in the CDR3. Germline CDR1 SGHRS, CDR2 YFSETQ. V lost 7 bases, J lost 5 bases, and 9 bases stayed unmatched. DNA of the CDR3: TGCGCCAGCTACCGGGACAGGGCTGGGACTGAAGCTTTCTTT. This codes for CASYRDRAGTEAFF.

CDR3 sequence reads: CASGIGGNQPQHF. The CDR3 DNA sequence: TGTGCTAGTGGTATAGGGGGCAATCAGCCCCAGCATTTT. The J gene is TRBJ1-5, the V gene TRBV12-5, with D possibly matching TRBD1 (5 bases). The CDR3 consists of 13 residues. Germline V lookup: CDR1 LGHNT, CDR2 FRNRAP. Trimming took 5 bases from V and 2 from J, leaving 7 bases between them.

There are a few counts of this clone. The chain has TRBV6-2 or TRBV6-3 and TRBJ1-6; 9 bases are a match to TRBD1. J was trimmed by 14 bases and V by 6 bases; bases with no gene match: 17. The CDR3 is 16 amino acids. Looked up from germline, CDR1 is MNHEY and CDR2 is SVGEGT. CDR3 DNA sequence: TGTGCCAGCAGCCCCAGAGGAACAGGGGGCATTTCGGCCCTCCACTTT. This encodes CASSPRGTGGISALHF.

The genes are TRBV19 and TRBJ2-4; tentatively, D is TRBD1 (5 bases). V gave up 1 base and J gave up 6 bases, with 7 bases separating them. Germline CDR1 is LNHDA and CDR2 is SQIVND (reference sequence). The CDR3 runs to 13 residues. For the CDR3, the DNA is TGTGCCAGTAGTATAGGTGACAGAAACATTCAGTACTTC. Protein: CASSIGDRNIQYF.

The chain carries TRBV7-3 and TRBJ2-1; 9 bases line up with TRBD1. This CDR3 has 16 amino acids. CDR1 SGHTA and CDR2 FQGTGA come from the germline V gene. The trim removed 1 base at V and 7 bases at J, leaving 8 bases unmatched. Here the CDR3 reads CASSLRPGQGRNEQFF. For the CDR3, the DNA is TGTGCCAGCAGCTTAAGACCAGGACAGGGGCGGAATGAGCAGTTCTTC.

The J gene is TRBJ2-7, the V gene TRBV5-6; D might be TRBD2 (6 bases). The ends were cut back, 0 bases at V and 1 base at J, with 14 bases in the middle. The germline V gene has CDR1 SGHDT and CDR2 YYEEEE. The CDR3 is 16 residues long. The CDR3 sequence: CASSLAGGKGSYEQYF. CDR3 nucleotides: TGTGCCAGCAGCTTGGCCGGCGGGAAAGGTTCCTACGAGCAGTACTTC.

The J gene is TRBJ2-5, the V gene TRBV6-1, with D perhaps TRBD2 (7 bases). Germline CDR1 and CDR2: MNHNS and SASEGT. This CDR3 has 15 residues. V was cut by 3 bases and J by 5 bases, with 16 bases left in between. CDR3 in amino acids: CASSDRRGARETQYF. CDR3 nucleotides: TGTGCCAGCAGTGACCGTCGGGGGGCGCGGGAGACCCAGTACTTC.

The chain combines TRBV19 with TRBJ1-1, with D possibly being TRBD1 (5 bases). Germline V gene data show CDR1 as LNHDA and CDR2 as SQIVND (reference sequence). V dropped 7 bases and J dropped 8 bases, with 14 bases sitting between them. The CDR3 loop spans 12 amino acids. The CDR3 DNA sequence: TGTGCCAGTACCCCCAGGGACTTGGAAGCTTTCTTT. It yields the protein CASTPRDLEAFF.

The chain carries TRBV6-6 and TRBJ2-7, with D perhaps TRBD2 (6 bases). This CDR3 has 13 amino acids. Trimming stripped 8 bases from V and 6 bases from J, with 17 bases between. CDR1 is MNHNY, CDR2 SVGAGI, per germline (reference sequence). The CDR3 bases are TGTGCCAGCCTTAACCCGGAGGGGACCGAGCAGTACTTC. Translation gives CASLNPEGTEQYF.

This chain uses TRBV6-6 with TRBJ2-3; 9 positions match TRBD1. The CDR3 covers 16 residues. V dropped 7 bases and J dropped 6; count of bases not matched to a gene: 14. The germline V gene encodes CDR1 MNHNY and CDR2 SVGAGI (reference sequence). The CDR3 DNA sequence: TGTGCCAGCACCGACGGGCGGGACAGGGCTTCGGATACGCAGTATTTT. Encoded protein: CASTDGRDRASDTQYF.

J is TRBJ2-2 and V is TRBV9, with a tentative D call TRBD1 (6 bases). V was pared by 4 bases and J by 4 bases, with 11 bases between. CDR3 length: 14 residues. Germline CDR1 is SGDLS and CDR2 is YYNGEE. The CDR3 protein is CASSRTASTGELFF. The CDR3 coding sequence is TGTGCCAGCAGCAGGACAGCGTCCACCGGGGAGCTGTTTTTT.

The chain is built from TRBV5-8 and TRBJ1-2, with D perhaps matching TRBD1 (5 bases). CDR1 is SGHTS, CDR2 YDEGEE, per germline. Deletions cut 6 bases from V and 5 bases from J, with 14 bases between. The CDR3 runs to 13 residues. The CDR3, as DNA: TGTGCCAGCACCTCCCAGGGTGGATATGGCTACACCTTC. It yields the protein CASTSQGGYGYTF. The full variable domain, its missing parts supplied by reference TRBV5-8 and TRBJ1-2, is EAGVTQSPTHLIKTRGQQATLRCSPISGHTSVYWYQQALGLGLQFLLWYDEGEERNRGNFPPRFSGRQFPNYSSELNVNALELEDSALYLCASTSQGGYGYTFGSGTRLTVV.

This chain connects TRBV5-1 to TRBJ1-1; 7 bases map to TRBD1. Per the germline V gene, CDR1 is SGHRS and CDR2 is YFSETQ. The V segment lost 4 bases and the J segment 1 base; nucleotides outside the gene matches: 1. The CDR3 covers 13 residues. The CDR3 loop reads CASSRQGNTEAFF. Here the CDR3 DNA reads TGCGCCAGCAGCCGACAGGGGAACACTGAAGCTTTCTTT.

This chain joins TRBV6-5 and TRBJ2-7; TRBD2 aligns across 8 bases. This CDR3 is built from 14 residues. The ends lost 8 bases at V and 2 bases at J; junction bases unmatched: 8. Germline V CDR1 and CDR2: MNHEY, SVGAGI. The CDR3 here is CASRGRGATYEQYF. The CDR3 DNA is TGTGCCAGCCGAGGGCGGGGGGCAACCTACGAGCAGTACTTC.